The sequence of this TCR beta chain was determined in a study of CD8+ T cells in alopecia areata. To note about this clone: Its antigen remains unknown.

RNA was isolated and reverse transcribed to cDNA, the sequencing template. Sequencing used immunoSEQ multiplex PCR; TCRdb keeps in-frame clones, though not all of them. The sample includes some 110,000 clones, 55% to 70% of them seen just once. General study findings and limits: Relative to mice, TCR sharing across patients was less clear, a difference possibly HLA-related.

Sequenced sample: CD4+ T cells sorted from blood. This TCR was recovered from a human donor in good health.

The CDR3 sequence: CSVLQGVYGYTF. The CDR3, as DNA: TGCAGCGTACTACAGGGTGTCTATGGCTACACCTTC. The chain couples TRBV29-1 to TRBJ1-2; D perhaps matches TRBD1 (6 bases). Trimming took 6 bases from V and 4 from J, leaving 12 bases between them. Per germline, CDR1 SQVTM and CDR2 ANQGSEA. The CDR3 totals 12 residues. Based on the CDR3 plus reference TRBV29-1 and TRBJ1-2, the full variable domain is SAVISQKPSRDICQRGTSLTIQCQVDSQVTMMFWYRQQPGQSLTLIATANQGSEATYESGFVIDKFPISRPNLTFSTLTVSNMSPEDSSIYLCSVLQGVYGYTFGSGTRLTVV.